The 8 T cell receptor beta chains in this list originate from one sample, sequenced in a study of shared clonotypes between healthy human individuals. The protocol was immunoSEQ multiplex PCR, while the TCRdb copy is restricted to in-frame clones and leaves out a portion. The sample consists of about 380,000 clones, about 96% of them appearing once. The source material was memory CD8+ T cells sorted from blood. Subset given: CD45RO+ cells pooled with CCR7-negative TemRA cells. Source of these receptors: a man in his thirties or forties in good health.

The chain joins TRBV27 to TRBJ1-1, with a tentative D call TRBD1 (6 bases). CDR1 MNHEY and CDR2 SMNVEV come from the germline V gene (reference sequence). V lost 8 bases to trimming and J lost 1 base, with 11 bases between them. This CDR3 has 13 residues. The chain's CDR3 is CASRDIENTEAFF. The CDR3 DNA reads TGTGCCAGCCGGGACATAGAGAACACTGAAGCTTTCTTT.

This clone was recorded only once. The rearrangement links TRBV14 to TRBJ2-1, with D maybe TRBD2 (6 bases). The CDR3 has 16 amino acids. Germline loops: CDR1 SGHDN, CDR2 FVKESK. V was cut by 3 bases and J by 6 bases, with 18 bases left in between. The CDR3 protein is CASSHLTTRVANEQFF. CDR3 sequence (DNA): TGTGCCAGCAGCCATCTGACGACTAGAGTAGCCAATGAGCAGTTCTTC.

The rearrangement links TRBV5-6 to TRBJ1-4; D call uncertain. Trimming pared 1 base from V and 2 bases from J, leaving 6 bases between. The CDR3 length is 14 residues. The germline gives CDR1 SGHDT, CDR2 YYEEEE. The CDR3 here is CASSLRGTNEKLFF. As DNA, the CDR3 is TGTGCCAGCAGCTTGCGAGGGACTAATGAAAAACTGTTTTTT.

In DNA form, the CDR3 reads TGTGCCAGTAGTATTCAGGGAGGGACTGAAGCTTTCTTT. It is translated as CASSIQGGTEAFF. The genes are TRBV19 and TRBJ1-1; weak D call: TRBD1 (5 bases). This CDR3 is 13 amino acids long. Germline-derived CDR1 and CDR2 are LNHDA and SQIVND (reference sequence). V lost 3 bases and J lost 5, with 10 bases in between. The full variable domain, its missing parts supplied by reference TRBV19 and TRBJ1-1, is DGGITQSPKYLFRKEGQNVTLSCEQNLNHDAMYWYRQDPGQGLRLIYYSQIVNDFQKGDIAEGYSVSREKKESFPLTVTSAQKNPTAFYLCASSIQGGTEAFFGQGTRLTVV.

V usage is TRBV29-1 and J usage is TRBJ2-7; 10 nucleotides agree with TRBD2. V was clipped by 6 bases and J by 2 bases; unmatched bases: 7. The length of the CDR3 is 14 residues. CDR1 is SQVTM and CDR2 is ANQGSEA in the germline V gene. The CDR3 nucleotides are TGCAGCGTGGTGAGAGCGGGAGGGGCCTACGAGCAGTACTTC. This codes for CSVVRAGGAYEQYF.

For this clone: This same CDR3 is encoded by further DNA sequences in the sample. The chain links TRBV19 to TRBJ1-5, with D tentatively TRBD1 (6 bases). This CDR3 contains 14 residues. Between the trimmed V and J ends, which lost 3 bases and 3 bases, there was a span of 9 bases. In germline, CDR1 is LNHDA, CDR2 SQIVND (reference sequence). The CDR3 coding sequence is TGTGCCAGTAGTATCAGGGGAGTCAATCAGCCCCAGCATTTT. It translates to CASSIRGVNQPQHF.

This chain uses TRBV5-6 with TRBJ1-2; D uncertain. Germline V gene sequence: CDR1 SGHDT, CDR2 YYEEEE. CDR3 length equals 14 residues. Trimming removed 0 bases from V and 4 bases from J, with 10 bases in between. In DNA form, the CDR3 reads TGTGCCAGCAGCTTGGTTTACGCTGCCTATGGCTACACCTTC. It yields the protein CASSLVYAAYGYTF.

The genes are TRBV5-6 and TRBJ1-3; D is unclear. Per the germline V gene, CDR1 is SGHDT and CDR2 is YYEEEE. V lost 2 bases to trimming and J lost 0 bases, with 9 bases between them. This CDR3 spans 15 amino acids. CDR3 in amino acids: CASSFTRISGNTIYF. As DNA, the CDR3 is TGTGCCAGCAGCTTTACGCGGATCTCTGGAAACACCATATATTTT. Full variable domain (outside the CDR3, taken from reference TRBV5-6 and TRBJ1-3): DAGVTQSPTHLIKTRGQQVTLRCSPKSGHDTVSWYQQALGQGPQFIFQYYEEEERQRGNFPDRFSGHQFPNYSSELNVNALLLGDSALYLCASSFTRISGNTIYFGEGSWLTVV.